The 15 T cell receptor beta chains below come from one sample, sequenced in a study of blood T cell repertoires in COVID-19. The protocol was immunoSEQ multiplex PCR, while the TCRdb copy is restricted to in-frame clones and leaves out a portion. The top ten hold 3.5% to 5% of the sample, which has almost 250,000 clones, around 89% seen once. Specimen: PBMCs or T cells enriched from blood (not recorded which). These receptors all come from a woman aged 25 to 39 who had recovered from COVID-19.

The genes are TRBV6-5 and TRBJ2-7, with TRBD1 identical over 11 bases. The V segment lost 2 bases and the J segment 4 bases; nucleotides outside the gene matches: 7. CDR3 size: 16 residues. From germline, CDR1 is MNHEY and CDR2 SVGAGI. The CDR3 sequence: CASSYTGTGGPYEQYF. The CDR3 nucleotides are TGTGCCAGCAGTTACACTGGGACAGGGGGACCTTACGAGCAGTACTTC.

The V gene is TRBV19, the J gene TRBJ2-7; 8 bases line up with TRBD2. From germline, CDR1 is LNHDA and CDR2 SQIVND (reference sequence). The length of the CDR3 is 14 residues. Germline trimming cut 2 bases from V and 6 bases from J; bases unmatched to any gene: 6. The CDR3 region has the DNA TGTGCCAGTAGTATAAGAGCGGGAGTGGGCGAGCAGTACTTC. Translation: CASSIRAGVGEQYF.

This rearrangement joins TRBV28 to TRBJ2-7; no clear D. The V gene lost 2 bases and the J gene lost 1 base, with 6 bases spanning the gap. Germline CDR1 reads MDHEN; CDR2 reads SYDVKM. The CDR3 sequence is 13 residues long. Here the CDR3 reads CASSLARSYEQYF. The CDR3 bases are TGTGCCAGCAGTTTAGCCAGGTCCTACGAGCAGTACTTC.

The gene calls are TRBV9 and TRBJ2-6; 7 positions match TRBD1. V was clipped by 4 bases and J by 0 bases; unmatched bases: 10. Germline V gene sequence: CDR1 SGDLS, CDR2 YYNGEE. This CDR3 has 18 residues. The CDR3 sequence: CASSPSPGQLSGANVLTF. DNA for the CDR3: TGTGCCAGCAGCCCGTCACCGGGACAGCTCTCTGGGGCCAACGTCCTGACTTTC.

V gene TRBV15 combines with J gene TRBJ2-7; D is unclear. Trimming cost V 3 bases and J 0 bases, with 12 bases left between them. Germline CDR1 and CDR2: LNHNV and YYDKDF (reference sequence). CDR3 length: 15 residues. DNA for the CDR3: TGTGCCACCAGCAGCCCTCAAATGAGCTCCTACGAGCAGTACTTC. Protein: CATSSPQMSSYEQYF.

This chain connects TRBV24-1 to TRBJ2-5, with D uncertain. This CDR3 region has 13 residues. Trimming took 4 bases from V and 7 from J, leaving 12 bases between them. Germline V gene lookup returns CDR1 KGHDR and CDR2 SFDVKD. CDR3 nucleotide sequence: TGTGCCACCAGTGACTCCCCCACGCGGACCCAGTACTTC. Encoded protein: CATSDSPTRTQYF.

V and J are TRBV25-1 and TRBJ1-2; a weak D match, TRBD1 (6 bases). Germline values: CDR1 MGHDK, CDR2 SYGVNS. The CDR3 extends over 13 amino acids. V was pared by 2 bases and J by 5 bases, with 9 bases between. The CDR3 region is CASSEGQGYGYTF. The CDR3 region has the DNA TGTGCCAGCAGTGAAGGGCAGGGGTATGGCTACACCTTC.

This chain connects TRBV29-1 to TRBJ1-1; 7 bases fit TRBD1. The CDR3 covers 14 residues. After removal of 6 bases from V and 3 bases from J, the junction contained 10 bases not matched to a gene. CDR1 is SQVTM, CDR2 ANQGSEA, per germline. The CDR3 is CSVELWDSHTEAFF. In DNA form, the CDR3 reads TGCAGCGTGGAACTATGGGACAGTCACACTGAAGCTTTCTTT.

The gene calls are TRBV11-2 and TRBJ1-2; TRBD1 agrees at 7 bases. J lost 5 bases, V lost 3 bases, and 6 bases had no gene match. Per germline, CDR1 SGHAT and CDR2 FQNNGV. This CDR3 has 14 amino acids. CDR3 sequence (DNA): TGTGCCAGCAGCTTCACAGGGGCTGGGTATGGCTACACCTTC. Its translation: CASSFTGAGYGYTF.

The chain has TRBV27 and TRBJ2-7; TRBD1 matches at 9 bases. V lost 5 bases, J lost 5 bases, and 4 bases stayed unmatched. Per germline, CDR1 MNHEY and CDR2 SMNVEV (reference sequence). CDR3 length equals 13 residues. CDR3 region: CASSTGTGHEQYF. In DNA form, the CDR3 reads TGTGCCAGCAGTACCGGGACAGGGCACGAGCAGTACTTC.

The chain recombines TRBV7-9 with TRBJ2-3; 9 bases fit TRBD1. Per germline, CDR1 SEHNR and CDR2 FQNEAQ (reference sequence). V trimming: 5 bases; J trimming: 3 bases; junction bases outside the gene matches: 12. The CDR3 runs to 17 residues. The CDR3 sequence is CASSPPFGQGLTDTQYF. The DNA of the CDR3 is TGTGCCAGCAGCCCCCCCTTCGGACAGGGGTTGACAGATACGCAGTATTTT.

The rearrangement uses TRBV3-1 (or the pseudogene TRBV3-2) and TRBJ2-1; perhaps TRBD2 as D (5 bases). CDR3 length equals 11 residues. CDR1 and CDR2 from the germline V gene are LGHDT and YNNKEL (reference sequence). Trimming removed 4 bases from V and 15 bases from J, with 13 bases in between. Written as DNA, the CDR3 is TGTGCCAGCAGCCGGGAAGGGAGTCCGTTCTTC. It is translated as CASSREGSPFF.

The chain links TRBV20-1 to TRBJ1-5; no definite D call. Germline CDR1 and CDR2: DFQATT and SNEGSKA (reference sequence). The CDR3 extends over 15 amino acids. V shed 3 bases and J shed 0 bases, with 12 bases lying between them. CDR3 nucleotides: TGCAGTGCTAGTGATGGCTCATATAGCAATCAGCCCCAGCATTTT. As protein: CSASDGSYSNQPQHF.

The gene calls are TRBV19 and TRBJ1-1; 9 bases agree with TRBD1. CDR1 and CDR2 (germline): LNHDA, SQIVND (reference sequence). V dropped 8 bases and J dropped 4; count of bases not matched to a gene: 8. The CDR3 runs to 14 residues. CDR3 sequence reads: CASYDTGGGTEAFF. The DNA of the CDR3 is TGTGCCAGTTACGACACAGGGGGCGGCACTGAAGCTTTCTTT.

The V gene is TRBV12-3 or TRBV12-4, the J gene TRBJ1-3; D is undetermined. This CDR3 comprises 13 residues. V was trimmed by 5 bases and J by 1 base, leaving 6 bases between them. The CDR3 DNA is TGTGCCAGCAGTCAGACTTCTGGAAACACCATATATTTT. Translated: CASSQTSGNTIYF.